This T cell receptor (beta chain) is from a study of neurological immune-mediated disorders. Study results and limitations: Private repertoires in all groups were suggested, as expanded clones shared no CDR3 amino acid sequences across subjects. The greatest TCR clonal expansion appeared in HTLV-1-associated myelopathy and the smallest, falling below healthy controls, in multiple sclerosis.

In its sample, this clonotype was seen many times. Its antigen is unknown. Each TCR transcript was tagged with a 10-nucleotide random UMI during 5'RACE. TCRdb called the 5' RACE reads again in MiXCR, with one record for every CDR3 protein. The table includes about 50,000 distinct CDR3 sequences, 10% detected once. The length of the CDR3 is 15 residues. The germline CDR1 and CDR2 sequences are SGHRS and YFSETQ. Trimming took 1 base from V and 4 from J; bases not matched to a gene: 2. The sequenced sample was PBMCs. The J gene is TRBJ2-1, the V gene TRBV5-1; 10 bases fit TRBD1. This clonotype was sampled from a man in his 70s with HTLV-1-associated myelopathy (HAM/TSP). The CDR3 nucleotides are TGCGCCAGCAGCTTGTCGGACAGGGGGTACAATGAGCAGTTCTTC. Protein: CASSLSDRGYNEQFF. The whole variable domain, filled in from reference TRBV5-1 and TRBJ2-1, reads KAGVTQTPRYLIKTRGQQVTLSCSPISGHRSVSWYQQTPGQGLQFLFEYFSETQRNKGNFPGRFSGRQFSNSRSEMNVSTLELGDSALYLCASSLSDRGYNEQFFGPGTRLTVL.